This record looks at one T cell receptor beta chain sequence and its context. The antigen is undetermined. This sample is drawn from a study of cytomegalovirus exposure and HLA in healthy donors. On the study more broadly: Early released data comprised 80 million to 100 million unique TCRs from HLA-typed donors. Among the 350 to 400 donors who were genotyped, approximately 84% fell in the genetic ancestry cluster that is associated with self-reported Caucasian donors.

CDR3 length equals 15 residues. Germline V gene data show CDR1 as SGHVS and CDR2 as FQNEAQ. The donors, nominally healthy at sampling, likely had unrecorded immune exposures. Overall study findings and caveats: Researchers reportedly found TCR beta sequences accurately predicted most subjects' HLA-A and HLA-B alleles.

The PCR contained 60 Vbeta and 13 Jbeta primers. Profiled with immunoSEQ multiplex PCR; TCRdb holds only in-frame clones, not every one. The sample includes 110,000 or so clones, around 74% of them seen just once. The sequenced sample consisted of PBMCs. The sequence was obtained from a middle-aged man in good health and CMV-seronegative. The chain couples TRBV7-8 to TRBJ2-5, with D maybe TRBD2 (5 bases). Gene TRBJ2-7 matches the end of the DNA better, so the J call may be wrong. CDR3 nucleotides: TGTGCCAGCAGCTTAGGGTCACTAGGAAACTACGAGCAGTACTTC. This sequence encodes CASSLGSLGNYEQYF.